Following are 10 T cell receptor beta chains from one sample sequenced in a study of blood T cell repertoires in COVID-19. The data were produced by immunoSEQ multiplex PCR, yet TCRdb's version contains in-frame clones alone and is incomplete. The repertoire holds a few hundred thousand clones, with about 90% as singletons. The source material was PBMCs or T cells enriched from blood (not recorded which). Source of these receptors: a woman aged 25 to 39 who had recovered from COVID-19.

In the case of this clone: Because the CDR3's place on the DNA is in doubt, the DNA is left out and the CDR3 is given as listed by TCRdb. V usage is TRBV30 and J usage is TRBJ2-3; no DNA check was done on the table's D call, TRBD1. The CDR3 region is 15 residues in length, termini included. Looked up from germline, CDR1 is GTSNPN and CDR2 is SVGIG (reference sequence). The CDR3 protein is CAWSVWGLGSVGKYF.

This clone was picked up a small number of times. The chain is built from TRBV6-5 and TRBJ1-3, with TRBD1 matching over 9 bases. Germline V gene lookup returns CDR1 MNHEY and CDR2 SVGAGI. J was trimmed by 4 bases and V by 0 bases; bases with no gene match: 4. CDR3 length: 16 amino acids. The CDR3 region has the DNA TGTGCCAGCAGTTACTCGGGGACAGGGATGGGAAACACCATATATTTT. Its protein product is CASSYSGTGMGNTIYF.

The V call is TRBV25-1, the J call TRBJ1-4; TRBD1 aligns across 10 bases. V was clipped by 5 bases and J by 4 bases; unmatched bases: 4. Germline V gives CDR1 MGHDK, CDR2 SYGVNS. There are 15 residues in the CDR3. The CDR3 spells CASSWDRGYNEKLFF. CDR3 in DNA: TGTGCCAGCAGTTGGGACAGGGGATATAATGAAAAACTGTTTTTT. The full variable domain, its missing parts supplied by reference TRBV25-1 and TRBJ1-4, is EADIYQTPRYLVIGTGKKITLECSQTMGHDKMYWYQQDPGMELHLIHYSYGVNSTEKGDLSSESTVSRIRTEHFPLTLESARPSHTSQYLCASSWDRGYNEKLFFGSGTQLSVL.

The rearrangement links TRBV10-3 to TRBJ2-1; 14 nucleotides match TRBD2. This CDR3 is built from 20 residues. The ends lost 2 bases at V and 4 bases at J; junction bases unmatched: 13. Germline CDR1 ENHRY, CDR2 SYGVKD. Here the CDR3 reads CAISEGGLAGVFSAYNEQFF. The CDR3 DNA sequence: TGTGCCATCAGTGAGGGGGGACTAGCGGGAGTTTTTTCCGCTTACAATGAGCAGTTCTTC.

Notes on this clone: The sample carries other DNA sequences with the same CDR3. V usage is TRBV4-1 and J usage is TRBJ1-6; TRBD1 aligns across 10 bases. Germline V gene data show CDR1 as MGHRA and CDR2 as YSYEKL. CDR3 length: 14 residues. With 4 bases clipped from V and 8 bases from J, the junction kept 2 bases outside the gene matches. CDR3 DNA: TGCGCCAGCAGCCTAGGACAGGGGGATTCACCCCTCCACTTT. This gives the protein CASSLGQGDSPLHF.

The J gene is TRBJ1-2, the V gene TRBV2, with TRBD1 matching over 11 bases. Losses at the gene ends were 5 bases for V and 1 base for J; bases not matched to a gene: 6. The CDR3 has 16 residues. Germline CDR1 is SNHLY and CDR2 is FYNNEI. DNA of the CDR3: TGTGCCAGCAGTCCCGGGACAGGGGGACTTAACTATGGCTACACCTTC. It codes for CASSPGTGGLNYGYTF. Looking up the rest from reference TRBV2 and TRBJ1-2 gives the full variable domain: EPEVTQTPSHQVTQMGQEVILRCVPISNHLYFYWYRQILGQKVEFLVSFYNNEISEKSEIFDDQFSVERPDGSNFTLKIRSTKLEDSAMYFCASSPGTGGLNYGYTFGSGTRLTVV.

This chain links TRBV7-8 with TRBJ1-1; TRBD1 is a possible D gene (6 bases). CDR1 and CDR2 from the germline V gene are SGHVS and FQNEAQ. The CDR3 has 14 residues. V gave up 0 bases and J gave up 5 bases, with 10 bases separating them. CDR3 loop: CASSLAGRGTEAFF. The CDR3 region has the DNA TGTGCCAGCAGCTTAGCGGGCAGGGGAACTGAAGCTTTCTTT.

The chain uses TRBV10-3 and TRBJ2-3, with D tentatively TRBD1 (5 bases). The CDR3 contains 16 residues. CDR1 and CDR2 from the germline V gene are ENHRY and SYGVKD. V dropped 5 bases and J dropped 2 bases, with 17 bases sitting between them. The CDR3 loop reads CAISPTRAENTDTQYF. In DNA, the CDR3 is TGTGCCATCAGTCCCACCAGGGCAGAAAACACAGATACGCAGTATTTT.

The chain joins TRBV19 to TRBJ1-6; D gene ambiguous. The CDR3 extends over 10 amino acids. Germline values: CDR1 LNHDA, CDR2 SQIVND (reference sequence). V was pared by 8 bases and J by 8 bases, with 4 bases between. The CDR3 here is CASGYSPLHF. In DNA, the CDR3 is TGTGCCAGTGGCTATTCACCCCTCCACTTT.

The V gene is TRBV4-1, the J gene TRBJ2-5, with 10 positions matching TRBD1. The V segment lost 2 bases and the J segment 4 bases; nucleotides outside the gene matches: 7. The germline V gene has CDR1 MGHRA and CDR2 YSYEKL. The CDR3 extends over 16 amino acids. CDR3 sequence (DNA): TGCGCCAGCAGCCAAACCGGGACAGGGGTCGGAGAGACCCAGTACTTC. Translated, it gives CASSQTGTGVGETQYF.